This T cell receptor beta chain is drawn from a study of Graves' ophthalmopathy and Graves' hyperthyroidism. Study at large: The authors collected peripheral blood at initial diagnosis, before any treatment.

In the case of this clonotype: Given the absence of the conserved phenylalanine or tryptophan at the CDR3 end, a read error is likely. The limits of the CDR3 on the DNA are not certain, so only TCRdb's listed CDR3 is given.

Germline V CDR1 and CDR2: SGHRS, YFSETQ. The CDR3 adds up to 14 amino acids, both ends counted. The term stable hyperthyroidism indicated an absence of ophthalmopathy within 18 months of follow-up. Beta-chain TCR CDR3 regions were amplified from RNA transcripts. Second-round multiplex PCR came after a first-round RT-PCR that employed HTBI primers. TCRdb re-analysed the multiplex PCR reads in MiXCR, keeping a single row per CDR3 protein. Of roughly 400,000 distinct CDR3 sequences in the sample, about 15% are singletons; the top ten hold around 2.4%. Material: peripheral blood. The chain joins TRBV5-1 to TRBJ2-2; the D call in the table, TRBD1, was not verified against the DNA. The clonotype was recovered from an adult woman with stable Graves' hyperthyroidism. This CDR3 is CASNGHRNTGELWV.